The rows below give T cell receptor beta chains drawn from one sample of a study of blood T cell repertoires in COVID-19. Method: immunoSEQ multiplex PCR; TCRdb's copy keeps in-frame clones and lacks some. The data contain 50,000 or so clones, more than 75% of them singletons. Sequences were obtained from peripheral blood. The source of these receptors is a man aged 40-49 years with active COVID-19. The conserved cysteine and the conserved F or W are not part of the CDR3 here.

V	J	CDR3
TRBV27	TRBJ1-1	ASSSFSPVVRGAF
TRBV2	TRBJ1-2	ASRDSYGYT
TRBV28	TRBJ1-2	ASTLQGQGVDGYT
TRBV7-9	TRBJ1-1	ASSYTGNTEAF
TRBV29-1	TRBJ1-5	SVGPGAGQPQH
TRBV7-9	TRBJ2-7	ASSLGGTSNDEQY
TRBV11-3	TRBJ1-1	ASSSGQPNTEAF
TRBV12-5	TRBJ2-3	ASGLSSGTGGGTDTQY
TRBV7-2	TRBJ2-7	ASSLAWDRGKFYEQY
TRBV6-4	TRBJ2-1	ASSGELAGVSGQF
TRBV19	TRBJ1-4	ASSTQTATNEKLF
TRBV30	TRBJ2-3	AWSVGAGGTDTQY
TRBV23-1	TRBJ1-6	ASSQSLLSSYNSPLH
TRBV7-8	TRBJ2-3	ASSLAGAGPDTQY
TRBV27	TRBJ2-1	ASGEGTLEQF
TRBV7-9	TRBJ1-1	ASSVDSSFTAF
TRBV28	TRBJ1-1	ASRGQNTEAF
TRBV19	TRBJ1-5	ASSKGQGSNQPQH
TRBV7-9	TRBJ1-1	ASSSGGDLGAF
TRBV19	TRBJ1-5	ASSMGLTGGNQPQH
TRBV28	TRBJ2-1	ASSYGRGYNEQF
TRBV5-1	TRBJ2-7	ARSLAPSSYEQY
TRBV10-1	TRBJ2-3	ASSDLSGTGADTQY
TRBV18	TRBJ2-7	ASSPGRAYEQY
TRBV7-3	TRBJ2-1	ASSRSRAENNEQF
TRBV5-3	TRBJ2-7	ARSLDIVYEQY
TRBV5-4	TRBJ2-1	ASSDGASGLNEQF
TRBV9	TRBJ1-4	ASSALGGSSEKLF
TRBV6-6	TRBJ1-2	ASSYNRGQGYT
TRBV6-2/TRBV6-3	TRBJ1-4	ASSARGEKLF
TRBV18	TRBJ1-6	ASSPALGGGEGSPLH
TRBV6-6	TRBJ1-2	ASKSDNREPSLSYT
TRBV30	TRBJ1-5	AWTLTGTLNQPQH
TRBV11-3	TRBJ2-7	ASSLSFSYEQY
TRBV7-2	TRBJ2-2	ASSLQAWDYNTGELF
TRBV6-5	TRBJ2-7	ASSYSLASSYEQY
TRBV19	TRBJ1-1	ASSISGVRDTEAF
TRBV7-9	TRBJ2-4	ASSSDSWENIQY
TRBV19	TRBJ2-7	ASSPQGLVGDEQY
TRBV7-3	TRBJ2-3	ASSLTRDRGADTQY
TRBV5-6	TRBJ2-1	ASSWDLDEQF
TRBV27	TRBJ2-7	ASSPRTTPYEQY
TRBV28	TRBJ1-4	ASEGQTTNEKLF
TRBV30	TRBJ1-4	AWSVGTGRTNEKLF
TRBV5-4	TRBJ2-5	ASSRDRGQETQY
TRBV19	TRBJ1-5	ASSFPYRVNQPQH
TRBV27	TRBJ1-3	ASSRTGGNTIY
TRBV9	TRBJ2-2	ASSGRASGNTGELF
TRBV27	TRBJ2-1	ASSFGTSGTHNEQF
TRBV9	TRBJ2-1	ASSVAGTAYNEQF
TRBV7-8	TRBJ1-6	ASSHAGNSPLH